The sequence of this T cell receptor beta chain was determined in a study of shared clonotypes between healthy human individuals. Each cell subset's genomic DNA was divided evenly among several immunoSEQ plates. Original handling: As immunoSEQ supplied junction-only sequences (without quality scores), filtering differed. Method: immunoSEQ multiplex PCR; TCRdb's copy keeps in-frame clones and lacks some. V and J calls and clone size are copied from that table; D and trimming were computed from the DNA. The repertoire holds approximately 500,000 clones, with 75% to 80% as singletons. The CDR3 is 14 amino acids. The germline CDR1 and CDR2 sequences are MNHEY and SVGAGI. Trimming cost V 8 bases and J 3 bases, with 14 bases left between them. None of the donors, who were healthy HIV-negative adults, had recently had acute infections or vaccinations.

The clonotype comes from a woman in her thirties or forties in good health. Some clones in this sample may be carry-over from other donors' samples. The chain employs TRBV6-5 and TRBJ2-1, with D possibly being TRBD1 or TRBD2 (5 bases each). The source material was PBMCs. The CDR3 DNA reads TGTGCCAGCGGACACCATGGGAGCTACAATGAGCAGTTCTTC. It codes for CASGHHGSYNEQFF.